Listed here is a single T cell receptor (beta chain). Extracted RNA was reverse transcribed, and the resulting cDNA served as sequencing template. Data came from immunoSEQ multiplex PCR; TCRdb stores just in-frame clones and leaves some out. The sample has roughly 250,000 clones; 67% are singletons. Trimming took off 8 bases at V and 2 bases at J, with 17 bases between the two ends. The CDR3 contains 15 residues. CDR1 and CDR2 (germline): MNHEY, SMNVEV (reference sequence). These data come from a study of CD8+ T cells in alopecia areata. Material: CD4+ T cells sorted from blood, obtained at week 0. The V call is TRBV27, the J call TRBJ2-3; D ambiguous. The clonotype was recovered from a human donor with alopecia areata. The CDR3 protein is CASSGWSGVTDTQYF. CDR3 nucleotides: TGTGCCAGCTCGGGTTGGTCAGGCGTCACAGATACGCAGTATTTT.